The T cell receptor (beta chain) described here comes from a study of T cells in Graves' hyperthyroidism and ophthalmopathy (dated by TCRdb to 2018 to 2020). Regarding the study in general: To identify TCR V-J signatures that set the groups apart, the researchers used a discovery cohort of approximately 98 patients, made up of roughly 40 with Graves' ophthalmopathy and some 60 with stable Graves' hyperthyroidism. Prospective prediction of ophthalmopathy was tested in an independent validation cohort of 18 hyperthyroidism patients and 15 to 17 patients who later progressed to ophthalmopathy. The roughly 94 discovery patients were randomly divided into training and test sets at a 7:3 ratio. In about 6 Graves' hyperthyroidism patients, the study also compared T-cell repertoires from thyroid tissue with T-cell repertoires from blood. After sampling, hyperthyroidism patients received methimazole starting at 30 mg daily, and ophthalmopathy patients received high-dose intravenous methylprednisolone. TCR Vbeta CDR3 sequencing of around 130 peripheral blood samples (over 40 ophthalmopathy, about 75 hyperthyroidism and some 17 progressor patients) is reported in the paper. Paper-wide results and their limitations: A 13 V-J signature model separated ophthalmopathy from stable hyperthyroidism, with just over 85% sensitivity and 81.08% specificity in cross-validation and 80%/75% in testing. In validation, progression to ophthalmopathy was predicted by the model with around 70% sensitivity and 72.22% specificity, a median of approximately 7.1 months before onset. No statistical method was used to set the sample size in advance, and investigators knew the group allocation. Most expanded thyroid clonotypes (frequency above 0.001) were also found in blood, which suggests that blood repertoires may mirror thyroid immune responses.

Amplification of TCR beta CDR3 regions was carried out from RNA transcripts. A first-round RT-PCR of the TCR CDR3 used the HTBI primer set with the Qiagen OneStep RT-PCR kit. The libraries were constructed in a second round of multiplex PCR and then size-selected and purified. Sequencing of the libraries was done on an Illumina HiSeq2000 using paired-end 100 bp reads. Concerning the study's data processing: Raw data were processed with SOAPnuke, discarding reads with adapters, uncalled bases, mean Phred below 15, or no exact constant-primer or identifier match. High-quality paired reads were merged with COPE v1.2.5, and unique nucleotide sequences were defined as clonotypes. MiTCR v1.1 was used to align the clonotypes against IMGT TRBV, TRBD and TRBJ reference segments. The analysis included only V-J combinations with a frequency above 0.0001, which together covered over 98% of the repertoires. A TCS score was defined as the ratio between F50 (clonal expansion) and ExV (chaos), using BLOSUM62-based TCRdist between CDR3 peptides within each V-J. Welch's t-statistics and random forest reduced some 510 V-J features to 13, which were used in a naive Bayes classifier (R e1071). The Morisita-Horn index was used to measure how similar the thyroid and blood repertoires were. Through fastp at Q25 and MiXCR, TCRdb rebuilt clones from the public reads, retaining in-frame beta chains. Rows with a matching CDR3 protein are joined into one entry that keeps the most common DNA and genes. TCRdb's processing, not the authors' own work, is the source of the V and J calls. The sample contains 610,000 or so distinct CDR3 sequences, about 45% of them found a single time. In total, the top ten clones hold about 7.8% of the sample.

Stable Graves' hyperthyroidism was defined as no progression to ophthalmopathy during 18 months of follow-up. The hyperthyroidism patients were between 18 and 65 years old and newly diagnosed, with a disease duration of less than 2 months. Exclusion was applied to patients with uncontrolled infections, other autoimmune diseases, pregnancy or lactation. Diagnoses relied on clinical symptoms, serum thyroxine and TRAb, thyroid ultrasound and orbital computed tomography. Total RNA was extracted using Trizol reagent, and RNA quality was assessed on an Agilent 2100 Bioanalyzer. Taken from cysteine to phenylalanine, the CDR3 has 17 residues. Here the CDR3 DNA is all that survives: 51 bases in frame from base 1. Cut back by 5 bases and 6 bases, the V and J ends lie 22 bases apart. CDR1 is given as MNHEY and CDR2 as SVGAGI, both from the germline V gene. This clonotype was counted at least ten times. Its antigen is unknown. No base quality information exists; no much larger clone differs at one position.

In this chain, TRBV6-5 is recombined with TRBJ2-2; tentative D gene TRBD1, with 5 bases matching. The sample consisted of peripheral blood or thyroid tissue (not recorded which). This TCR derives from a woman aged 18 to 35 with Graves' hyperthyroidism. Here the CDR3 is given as CASSTPDSRVVPGELFF. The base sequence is TGTGCCAGCAGTACTCCAGATAGCAGGGTCGTTCCCGGGGAGCTGTTTTTT.